The rows below give T cell receptor beta chains drawn from one sample of a study of long-term antiretroviral therapy in people with HIV. The data were produced by immunoSEQ multiplex PCR, yet TCRdb's version contains in-frame clones alone and is incomplete. The sample gives under 20,000 clones, 65% to 85% of which show up once; roughly 4.7% is in the top ten. The material sequenced was unsorted PBMCs, taken 0.1 years before starting antiretroviral therapy. The origin of the receptors is a man younger than 35 with HIV. The CDR3 runs from the conserved cysteine through the conserved F or W. The D gene is left open where the match is weak. For some rows the clone size is stated as once, few or many, or as a class when expanded; others skip it.

V,size,D,J,DNA,CDR3
TRBV5-6,once,TRBD1,TRBJ1-5,TGTGCCAGCAGCTTAGGACAGGCATCTCAGCCCCAGCATTTT,CASSLGQASQPQHF
TRBV25-1,-,-,TRBJ2-7,TGTGCCAGCAGTGAATATCTGGGGGCGAGCTACTACGAGCAGTACTTC,CASSEYLGASYYEQYF
TRBV2,-,-,TRBJ1-5,TGTGCCAGCAGTGAACACGTGAAGGATTATCAGCCCCAGCATTTT,CASSEHVKDYQPQHF
TRBV11-2,-,-,TRBJ2-6,TGTGCCAGCAGCCACCTAGACAGGCGAAGCTCTGGGGCCAACGTCCTGACTTTC,CASSHLDRRSSGANVLTF
TRBV5-6,-,TRBD2,TRBJ2-7,TGTGCCAGCAGCTTGTGGGTTCGGGGGGATAGCTACGAGCAGTACTTC,CASSLWVRGDSYEQYF
TRBV27,few,-,TRBJ1-1,TGTGCCAGCAGTTTAGGGGTTGGGGGCACTGAAGCTTTCTTT,CASSLGVGGTEAFF
TRBV6-1,-,TRBD1,TRBJ1-1,TGTGCCAGCAGTCTACAGGGGGCTGAAGCTTTCTTT,CASSLQGAEAFF
TRBV5-1,-,-,TRBJ2-7,TGCGCCAGCAGCCCCGGTGGGGGAAATGCCTACGAGCAGTACTTC,CASSPGGGNAYEQYF
TRBV29-1,once,-,TRBJ1-3,TGCAGCGTTGCATGGCCTTCAAACGGAAACACCATATATTTT,CSVAWPSNGNTIYF
TRBV14,-,-,TRBJ1-4,TGTGCCAGCAGCCTCTTCGGGACAACTAATGAAAAACTGTTTTTT,CASSLFGTTNEKLFF
TRBV15,-,-,TRBJ2-2,TGTGCCACCAGCAGAAGGCAGGGGCCCGGGGAGCTGTTTTTT,CATSRRQGPGELFF
TRBV7-8,once,TRBD2,TRBJ2-7,TGTGCCAGCAGCTTAGGGGGAGCCGGGAGGGCCTTCTACGAGCAGTACTTC,CASSLGGAGRAFYEQYF
TRBV28,-,-,TRBJ1-2,TGTGCCAGCAGTATTCAAGGCGGGACGGACCTAAGCTATGGCTACACCTTC,CASSIQGGTDLSYGYTF
TRBV28,-,-,TRBJ2-2,TGTGCCAGCAGTCTTGGCTCCGGGGAGCTGTTTTTT,CASSLGSGELFF
TRBV5-1,once,TRBD2,TRBJ2-1,TGCGCCAGCAGCTTTAGCGGGGGTAACAATGAGCAGTTCTTC,CASSFSGGNNEQFF
TRBV6-5,-,-,TRBJ1-3,TGTGCCAGCAGTTTTGAGTCTGGAAACACCATATATTTT,CASSFESGNTIYF
TRBV4-1,-,-,TRBJ2-7,TGCGCCAGCAGCCAAGATGGAGGCTCCAACTACGAGCAGTACTTC,CASSQDGGSNYEQYF
TRBV10-3,-,-,TRBJ1-2,TGTGCCATCGGCAGGTCCTATGGCTACACCTTC,CAIGRSYGYTF
TRBV10-2,-,-,TRBJ2-5,TGCGCCACATCGTATGGGGAGACCCAGTACTTC,CATSYGETQYF
TRBV7-2,-,-,TRBJ2-7,TGTGCCAGCAGCCACACCCCGTCGGGGTACTACGAGCAGTACTTC,CASSHTPSGYYEQYF
TRBV7-2,-,-,TRBJ2-2,TGTGCCAGCAGCTTACCGGATTTAACCGGGGAGCTGTTTTTT,CASSLPDLTGELFF
TRBV30,-,-,TRBJ2-5,TGTGCCTGGAGCGGGGAGACCCAGTACTTC,CAWSGETQYF
TRBV25-1,-,TRBD1,TRBJ2-7,TGTGCCAGCAGTGATATGAGGACAGGAGTATCCTACGAGCAGTACTTC,CASSDMRTGVSYEQYF
TRBV6-6,-,TRBD1,TRBJ1-1,TGTGCCAGCAGTTACGCCTTGACAGGGGGTGGAGCTTTCTTT,CASSYALTGGGAFF
TRBV5-1,-,-,TRBJ2-7,TGCGCCAGCAGCTTGACAGCAGGAGAAAACGAGCAGTACTTC,CASSLTAGENEQYF
TRBV9,few,-,TRBJ1-1,TGTGCCAGCAGCCCGGGGGTAAACACTGAAGCTTTCTTT,CASSPGVNTEAFF
TRBV7-9,medium-sized,-,TRBJ2-1,TGTGCCAGCAGCTTGGCCAGTCCCAATGAGCAGTTCTTC,CASSLASPNEQFF
TRBV4-1,-,TRBD2,TRBJ2-1,TGCGCCAGCAGCCCCGTAGCGGGAGAACTCTACAATGAGCAGTTCTTC,CASSPVAGELYNEQFF
TRBV4-2,-,-,TRBJ2-6,TGTGCCAGCAGCCCCGAGGGGGGATCTGGGGCCAACGTCCTGACTTTC,CASSPEGGSGANVLTF
TRBV5-1,-,TRBD1,TRBJ2-7,TGCGCCAGCAGCTCTCTCCCGGGACAGGGGAGGCCCTACGAGCAGTACTTC,CASSSLPGQGRPYEQYF
TRBV5-1,-,TRBD2,TRBJ2-3,TGCGCCAGCAGCTTAGGCGGGAGCGGGACAGATACGCAGTATTTT,CASSLGGSGTDTQYF